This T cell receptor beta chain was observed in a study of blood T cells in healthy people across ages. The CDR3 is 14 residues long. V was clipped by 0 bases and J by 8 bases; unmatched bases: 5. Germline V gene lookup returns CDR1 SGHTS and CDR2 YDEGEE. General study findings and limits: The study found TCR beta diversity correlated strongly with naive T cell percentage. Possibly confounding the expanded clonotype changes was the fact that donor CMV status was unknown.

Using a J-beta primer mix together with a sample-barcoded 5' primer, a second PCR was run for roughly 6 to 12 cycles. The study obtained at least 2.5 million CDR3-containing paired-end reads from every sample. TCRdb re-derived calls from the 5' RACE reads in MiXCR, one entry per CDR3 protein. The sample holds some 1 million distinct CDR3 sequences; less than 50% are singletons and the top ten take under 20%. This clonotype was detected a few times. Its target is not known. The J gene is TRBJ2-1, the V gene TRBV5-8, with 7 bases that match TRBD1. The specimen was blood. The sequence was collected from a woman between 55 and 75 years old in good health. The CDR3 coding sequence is TGTGCCAGCAGCTTGGGACAGGGAGCGGATGAGCAGTTCTTC. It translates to CASSLGQGADEQFF.